These T cell receptor beta chains were read from a single sample in a study of cytomegalovirus exposure and HLA in healthy donors. The data were produced by immunoSEQ multiplex PCR, yet TCRdb's version contains in-frame clones alone and is incomplete. Found here are about 70,000 clones, 85% to 95% of them singletons; the top ten hold about 1.6%. What was sequenced was PBMCs. These receptors were taken from a man aged 18-30 years in good health and CMV-seropositive. The CDR3 runs from the conserved cysteine through the conserved F or W. A D gene is named only where the DNA matches it firmly. Only some rows state a clone size, as once, few, many or a class for expanded clones.

TRBJ2-5 NA NA TRBV5-6 CASSFDLREQSHKTQYF TGTGCCAGCAGCTTCGATTTGAGGGAGCAATCTCATAAGACCCAGTACTTC
TRBJ2-1 TRBD2 NA TRBV15 CATSLNPSGSYNEQFF TGTGCCACCAGTTTGAACCCTAGCGGGAGTTACAATGAGCAGTTCTTC
TRBJ2-7 TRBD1 NA TRBV27 CASSLHRGNSYEQYF TGTGCCAGCAGTCTCCACAGGGGAAACTCCTACGAGCAGTACTTC
TRBJ2-1 TRBD2 NA TRBV7-8 CASSSGPGEGWYNEQFF TGTGCCAGCAGCTCCGGGCCCGGGGAGGGTTGGTACAATGAGCAGTTCTTC
TRBJ1-2 NA NA TRBV5-1 CASSLVAGNYGYTF TGCGCCAGCAGCTTGGTGGCGGGCAACTATGGCTACACCTTC
TRBJ1-2 TRBD1 NA TRBV5-6 CASSSTGQGGYTF TGTGCCAGCAGCTCGACAGGGCAGGGTGGCTACACCTTC
TRBJ1-2 NA NA TRBV29-1 CSVADSDGYTF TGCAGCGTTGCGGACAGCGATGGCTACACCTTC
TRBJ1-4 NA NA TRBV9 CASSTRRDGGTNEKLFF TGTGCCAGCAGCACCAGAAGGGACGGAGGGACTAATGAAAAACTGTTTTTT
TRBJ2-7 TRBD1 NA TRBV7-8 CASSTRGTGKGNEQYF TGTGCCAGCAGCACCCGTGGGACAGGGAAAGGTAACGAGCAGTACTTC
TRBJ2-7 NA NA TRBV19 CATSLDRSYEQYF TGTGCCACCTCCTTGGACAGATCCTACGAGCAGTACTTC
TRBJ1-4 TRBD1 NA TRBV6-1 CASSRQGIGEEKLFF TGTGCCAGCAGTAGACAGGGAATAGGGGAGGAAAAACTGTTTTTT
TRBJ2-7 NA NA TRBV19 CASSIGQGFSYEQYF TGTGCCAGTAGTATAGGCCAGGGATTCTCCTACGAGCAGTACTTC
TRBJ2-7 TRBD1 NA TRBV6-5 CASLRQGSYEQYF TGTGCCAGTCTCCGACAGGGTTCCTACGAGCAGTACTTC
TRBJ1-2 NA NA TRBV28 CASWDISNYGYTF TGTGCCAGCTGGGACATCTCGAACTATGGCTACACCTTC
TRBJ1-1 NA NA TRBV9 CASSVEAGNTEAFF TGTGCCAGCAGCGTAGAGGCGGGTAACACTGAAGCTTTCTTT
TRBJ2-6 NA NA TRBV5-1 CASSLGDTGANVLTF TGCGCCAGCAGCTTGGGCGACACCGGGGCCAACGTCCTGACTTTC
TRBJ2-3 TRBD2 NA TRBV9 CASSPPGRAGDTQYF TGTGCCAGCAGCCCTCCCGGGAGGGCGGGAGATACGCAGTATTTT
TRBJ2-2 TRBD1 NA TRBV28 CASIRTGARELFF TGTGCCAGCATCCGTACAGGGGCACGAGAGCTGTTTTTT
TRBJ2-1 NA once TRBV2 CASKGGPYNEQFF TGTGCCAGCAAAGGGGGACCCTACAATGAGCAGTTCTTC
TRBJ1-5 NA NA TRBV10-3 CATCQDPQGQPQHF TGTGCCACCTGCCAGGACCCCCAGGGGCAGCCCCAGCATTTT
TRBJ2-7 TRBD1 once TRBV18 CASSPSGTGTYEQYF TGTGCCAGCTCACCATCCGGGACAGGTACCTACGAGCAGTACTTC
TRBJ1-2 NA NA TRBV2 CASSAGSGNYGYTF TGTGCCAGCAGTGCGGGGTCCGGTAACTATGGCTACACCTTC
TRBJ2-2 TRBD1 NA TRBV10-3 CAISEGWTGGRTGELFF TGTGCCATCAGTGAAGGTTGGACAGGGGGAAGGACCGGGGAGCTGTTTTTT
TRBJ1-3 TRBD1 NA TRBV7-3 CASSSSGTAGNTIYF TGTGCCAGCAGCTCCTCCGGGACAGCCGGAAACACCATATATTTT
TRBJ1-5 NA once TRBV6-4 CASSSQRRNQPQHF TGTGCCAGCAGTTCCCAGCGGCGCAATCAGCCCCAGCATTTT
TRBJ1-1 NA NA TRBV28 CASRGELGTEAFF TGTGCCAGCCGCGGTGAATTAGGAACTGAAGCTTTCTTT
TRBJ2-3 TRBD2 NA TRBV2 CASSGTSGRKADTQYF TGTGCCAGCAGTGGGACTAGCGGGAGAAAGGCAGATACGCAGTATTTT
TRBJ2-5 TRBD1 NA TRBV5-8 CASSHGQGQETQYF TGTGCCAGCAGCCATGGACAGGGACAAGAGACCCAGTACTTC
TRBJ2-2 NA once TRBV7-3 CASSLRGRNTGELFF TGTGCCAGCAGCTTAAGGGGGCGGAACACCGGGGAGCTGTTTTTT
TRBJ1-2 NA NA TRBV28 CASSQLGQGIRGYTF TGTGCCAGCAGTCAGCTTGGGCAGGGTATAAGGGGCTACACCTTC
TRBJ1-1 NA NA TRBV28 CATYGTEAFF TGTGCCACCTACGGCACTGAAGCTTTCTTT
TRBJ2-5 TRBD2 NA TRBV5-4 CASSQRGLGGGETQYF TGTGCCAGCAGCCAACGGGGACTAGGGGGGGGAGAGACCCAGTACTTC
TRBJ2-3 TRBD2 once TRBV28 CASSSAGLAGTDTQYF TGTGCCAGCAGTTCCGCGGGTCTAGCGGGCACAGATACGCAGTATTTT
TRBJ1-2 NA NA TRBV6-1 CASSRSEGSPGYTF TGTGCCAGCAGTCGCTCGGAGGGGTCGCCTGGCTACACCTTC
TRBJ1-1 NA NA TRBV7-6 CASSLRADTEAFF TGTGCCAGCAGCTTACGAGCGGACACTGAAGCTTTCTTT
TRBJ2-7 NA NA TRBV29-1 CSGGDPSYEQYF TGCAGCGGGGGGGACCCCTCCTACGAGCAGTACTTC
TRBJ2-3 NA NA TRBV19 CASSIRRGRRTDTQYF TGTGCCAGTAGTATCAGGCGGGGGCGTCGCACAGATACGCAGTATTTT
TRBJ2-5 TRBD1 NA TRBV11-3 CASSFTGGQETQYF TGTGCCAGCAGCTTTACAGGGGGACAAGAGACCCAGTACTTC
TRBJ1-5 NA NA TRBV6-1 CASSEGAFWAQPQHF TGTGCCAGCAGTGAAGGTGCCTTTTGGGCACAGCCCCAGCATTTT
TRBJ1-2 NA NA TRBV30 CAWGRGNYGYTF TGTGCCTGGGGTCGGGGGAACTATGGCTACACCTTC
TRBJ2-7 NA NA TRBV5-1 CASSLVSRDINEQYF TGCGCCAGCAGCTTGGTTTCGCGGGATATTAACGAGCAGTACTTC
TRBJ2-3 NA once TRBV19 CASSIRGSPDTQYF TGTGCCAGTAGTATTCGGGGGAGCCCAGATACGCAGTATTTT
TRBJ2-7 NA few TRBV2 CAQGLARYEQYF TGTGCCCAAGGCTTAGCCCGATACGAGCAGTACTTC